The table lists the clone carrying this T cell receptor beta chain with a count of one. Its antigen is not identified. The data were obtained in a study of cytomegalovirus exposure and HLA in healthy donors. Findings and limits, study-wide: Later work found most CMV-associated TCR beta chains apparently HLA-restricted. Within an earlier analysis, most TCR beta V segments proved productive either about 87% or about 30% of the time. Analysis was carried out at a later point, and it linked a missense DCLRE1C variant to TCR beta V- and J-gene trimming.

PCR amplification relied on 60 Vbeta primers (plus 13 Jbeta primers). TCRdb keeps only in-frame clones here, not all; method: immunoSEQ multiplex PCR. The sample yields 150,000 to 200,000 clones, over 60% seen once. CDR3 length equals 12 residues. CDR1 SQVTM and CDR2 ANQGSEA come from the germline V gene. The V gene lost 2 bases and the J gene lost 5 bases, with 9 bases spanning the gap. The TCR comes from a woman aged 40-49 years in good health and CMV-seronegative. The V call is TRBV29-1, the J call TRBJ2-5, with D perhaps matching TRBD2 (5 bases). The specimen sequenced was PBMCs. The CDR3 loop reads CSVELPGETQYF. In DNA form, the CDR3 reads TGCAGCGTTGAACTGCCGGGGGAGACCCAGTACTTC.